This T cell receptor (beta chain) is drawn from a study of blood T cell repertoires in COVID-19. For the study at large: Collection of acute and convalescent COVID-19 samples took place in the United States, Italy and Spain.

A Seattle source enrolled patients during active infection and followed them longitudinally. Authors' analysis steps: Amplification from reference gene primers served as the basis for estimated nucleated cell counts. TCRdb keeps only in-frame clones here, not all; method: immunoSEQ multiplex PCR. Clone size and V and J calls were adopted from that table, with D and trimming inferred from the DNA. The table has approximately 500,000 clones, roughly 91% seen once; the top ten hold less than 9.5%. The germline CDR1 and CDR2 sequences are LNHDA and SQIVND (reference sequence). This CDR3 is 13 amino acids long. The V gene lost 6 bases and the J gene lost 10 bases, with 16 bases spanning the gap.

This sequence originates from a woman aged 45-65 years with COVID-19, enrolled during active disease. Material for sequencing was peripheral blood. The chain combines TRBV19 with TRBJ1-5; D gene ambiguous. The CDR3 reads CASSDSELDPQHF. The CDR3 DNA sequence: TGTGCCAGTAGCGACTCGGAGTTGGATCCCCAGCATTTT.